Listed here is a single TCR beta chain. The sample comes from a study of T-cell reconstitution after alpha-beta-depleted transplantation in children. TCRbeta library preparation incorporated unique molecular identifiers. TCRdb called the PCR reads again in MiXCR, with one record for every CDR3 protein. This sample has approximately 400,000 distinct CDR3 sequences, with 9.5% to 13% found just once. Germline CDR1 ENHRY, CDR2 SYGVKD. The V end lost 7 bases, the J end lost 6 bases, and 21 bases lay between the germline ends. The length of the CDR3 is 15 residues. The chain carries TRBV10-3 and TRBJ1-2; TRBD1 is a possible D gene (5 bases). The source material was PBMCs from the stem cell graft donor, sampled from the stem cell graft. This clonotype originated in a human donor who donated a stem cell graft to a child with acute myeloid leukemia. CDR3 protein: CAITPGYGGGNGYTF. CDR3 in DNA: TGTGCCATCACCCCTGGGTACGGCGGGGGTAATGGCTACACCTTC.